What follows are 23 T cell receptor beta chains derived from one specimen sequenced in a study of PD-L1 blockade in urothelial cancer. TCRdb's copy holds only in-frame clones and misses some; the assay was immunoSEQ multiplex PCR. The data hold around 80,000 clones, with 91% observed a single time. The time point here: peripheral blood 6 weeks after treatment start. The sample here was PBMCs, taken around atezolizumab (anti-PD-L1) treatment. These receptor sequences come from an elderly woman with urothelial cancer.

This clone has more than one count but fewer than ten. V and J are TRBV10-2 and TRBJ2-6; weak D call: TRBD1 (6 bases). Germline CDR1 and CDR2: WSHSY and SAAADI. This CDR3 region has 15 residues. Trimming cost V 7 bases and J 0 bases, with 10 bases left between them. CDR3 amino acids: CASTTGISGANVLTF. CDR3 nucleotides: TGCGCCAGCACCACAGGGATCTCTGGGGCCAACGTCCTGACTTTC.

The rearrangement uses TRBV10-3 and TRBJ2-7; 9 bases match TRBD1. The CDR3 spans 17 residues. Per germline, CDR1 ENHRY and CDR2 SYGVKD. Germline trimming cut 2 bases from V and 0 bases from J; bases unmatched to any gene: 8. CDR3 in DNA: TGTGCCATCAGTGAGGCCCCCGAGACAGGGGGCTCCTACGAGCAGTACTTC. It is translated as CAISEAPETGGSYEQYF.

The chain links TRBV28 to TRBJ1-5; TRBD1 aligns across 9 bases. The CDR3 is made up of 17 amino acids. Germline lookup yields CDR1 MDHEN and CDR2 SYDVKM. V dropped 11 bases and J dropped 0; count of bases not matched to a gene: 14. The CDR3: CAGVTGTGSYSNQPQHF. CDR3 coding DNA: TGTGCCGGCGTAACCGGGACAGGGTCATATAGCAATCAGCCCCAGCATTTT.

The J gene is TRBJ2-7, the V gene TRBV5-1, with D perhaps matching TRBD1 (5 bases). The CDR3 consists of 17 residues. Germline lookup yields CDR1 SGHRS and CDR2 YFSETQ. The V gene lost 0 bases and the J gene lost 3 bases, with 19 bases spanning the gap. In nucleotides, the CDR3 is TGCGCCAGCAGCTTGGCCTGGTCGGAGTGGGGCAACTACGAGCAGTACTTC. Its protein is CASSLAWSEWGNYEQYF.

This chain connects TRBV15 to TRBJ1-1, with a weak D call TRBD1 (6 bases). Per the germline V gene, CDR1 is LNHNV and CDR2 is YYDKDF (reference sequence). The CDR3 length is 14 residues. V gave up 1 base and J gave up 10 bases, with 16 bases separating them. CDR3 loop: CATSRAGGAGGAFF. CDR3 coding DNA: TGTGCCACCAGCAGAGCCGGGGGGGCGGGGGGAGCTTTCTTT.

CDR3 bases: TGCGCCAGCAGCCTAACGGGACAGACCTACACTGAAGCTTTCTTT. Protein product: CASSLTGQTYTEAFF. V and J are TRBV5-1 and TRBJ1-1, with 7 positions matching TRBD1. The ends lost 4 bases at V and 3 bases at J; junction bases unmatched: 9. The CDR3 is 15 residues long. Per germline, CDR1 SGHRS and CDR2 YFSETQ.

This chain uses TRBV25-1 with TRBJ2-2, with D maybe TRBD2 (7 bases). Germline V gene sequence: CDR1 MGHDK, CDR2 SYGVNS. The V end lost 4 bases, the J end lost 1 base, and 13 bases lay between the germline ends. The CDR3 length is 16 residues. The CDR3 is CASSAGGTKNTGELFF. CDR3 coding DNA: TGTGCCAGCAGTGCCGGGGGGACAAAGAACACCGGGGAGCTGTTTTTT. The full variable domain, its missing parts supplied by reference TRBV25-1 and TRBJ2-2, is EADIYQTPRYLVIGTGKKITLECSQTMGHDKMYWYQQDPGMELHLIHYSYGVNSTEKGDLSSESTVSRIRTEHFPLTLESARPSHTSQYLCASSAGGTKNTGELFFGEGSRLTVL.

The rearrangement uses TRBV5-4 and TRBJ1-2; TRBD1 agrees at 10 bases. V gave up 3 bases and J gave up 1 base; unmatched junction bases: 15. Germline CDR1 reads SGHNT; CDR2 reads YYREEE (reference sequence). This CDR3 has 19 residues. The chain's CDR3 is CASSWVAPGQGRFNYGYTF. In nucleotides, the CDR3 is TGTGCCAGCAGCTGGGTGGCTCCGGGACAGGGGAGATTTAACTATGGCTACACCTTC.

V gene TRBV7-2 combines with J gene TRBJ2-3; a weak D match, TRBD2 (6 bases). V was cut by 6 bases and J by 2 bases, with 12 bases left in between. There are 14 residues in the CDR3. Germline loops: CDR1 SGHTA, CDR2 FQGNSA. CDR3 in amino acids: CASRSGLNTDTQYF. DNA for the CDR3: TGTGCCAGCAGGAGCGGGCTGAACACAGATACGCAGTATTTT.

The chain joins TRBV18 to TRBJ1-1, with 11 bases identical to TRBD1. The CDR3 has 14 amino acids. The germline V gene encodes CDR1 KGHSH and CDR2 LQKENI. Losses at the gene ends were 6 bases for V and 6 bases for J; bases not matched to a gene: 6. CDR3 amino acids: CASSRTGGGAEAFF. The CDR3 nucleotides read TGTGCCAGCTCGAGGACAGGGGGCGGGGCTGAAGCTTTCTTT.

This sequence joins TRBV27 and TRBJ2-7, with D maybe TRBD2 (5 bases). Germline assignment: CDR1 MNHEY and CDR2 SMNVEV (reference sequence). V lost 4 bases and J 2 bases, leaving 6 bases between the germline ends. This CDR3 is 12 amino acids long. The DNA of the CDR3 is TGTGCCAGCAGTTCCGGGACCTACGAGCAGTACTTC. Protein: CASSSGTYEQYF.

The V call is TRBV25-1, the J call TRBJ2-2, with 9 nucleotides matching TRBD1. V was pared by 4 bases and J by 6 bases, with 12 bases of the junction left unmatched. CDR3 length equals 17 residues. Germline V gene data show CDR1 as MGHDK and CDR2 as SYGVNS. CDR3 region: CASSVNLRDRVAGELFF. The DNA of the CDR3 is TGTGCCAGCAGTGTCAACCTCCGGGACAGGGTGGCCGGGGAGCTGTTTTTT.

The genes are TRBV6-5 and TRBJ1-5, with unresolved D. Deletions cut 6 bases from V and 5 bases from J, with 11 bases between. Germline values: CDR1 MNHEY, CDR2 SVGAGI. This CDR3 contains 13 residues. The CDR3 loop reads CASSPLRDQPQHF. In DNA, the CDR3 is TGTGCCAGCAGCCCCCTGAGGGATCAGCCCCAGCATTTT.

The chain is built from TRBV18 and TRBJ1-1; no reliable D call. The CDR3 is 15 residues long. The V gene's germline CDR1 is KGHSH and CDR2 LQKENI. The V end lost 2 bases, the J end lost 1 base, and 11 bases lay between the germline ends. CDR3 DNA sequence: TGTGCCAGCTCACCAATCTCAGTTGCGAACACTGAAGCTTTCTTT. It yields the protein CASSPISVANTEAFF.

The chain links TRBV27 to TRBJ1-2; D gene uncertain. Germline CDR1 is MNHEY and CDR2 is SMNVEV (reference sequence). CDR3 size: 15 residues. V was shortened by 6 bases and J by 0 bases, with 14 bases between the two germline ends. CDR3 residues: CASRSSAAANYGYTF. The CDR3 region has the DNA TGTGCCAGCAGGAGCTCCGCTGCTGCTAACTATGGCTACACCTTC.

The J gene is TRBJ2-5, the V gene TRBV5-4, with 10 bases fitting TRBD2. There are 15 residues in the CDR3. After removal of 0 bases from V and 4 bases from J, the junction contained 3 bases not matched to a gene. Per germline, CDR1 SGHNT and CDR2 YYREEE (reference sequence). DNA for the CDR3: TGTGCCAGCAGCTTGGAGCCTAGCGGGGGAGAGACCCAGTACTTC. Translated, it gives CASSLEPSGGETQYF.

The chain couples TRBV5-1 to TRBJ2-5, with D maybe TRBD2 (5 bases). Trimming removed 6 bases from V and 2 bases from J, with 17 bases in between. The germline gives CDR1 SGHRS, CDR2 YFSETQ. The CDR3 length is 15 residues. The CDR3 bases are TGCGCCAGCAAGGAATTCGAGGGAGAGCAAGAGACCCAGTACTTC. As protein: CASKEFEGEQETQYF.

The chain combines TRBV7-2 with TRBJ1-2; the D gene is possibly TRBD1 (6 bases). CDR1 and CDR2 (germline): SGHTA, FQGNSA. The V end lost 7 bases, the J end lost 0 bases, and 12 bases lay between the germline ends. The CDR3 runs 14 residues. CDR3 sequence: CASNLDSSNYGYTF. The CDR3 DNA sequence: TGTGCCAGCAACCTGGACAGCTCTAACTATGGCTACACCTTC.

This clone has more than one count but fewer than ten. The sample carries other DNA sequences with the same CDR3. The chain has TRBV5-1 and TRBJ1-1, with D tentatively TRBD1 (5 bases). V was clipped by 3 bases and J by 5 bases, with 8 bases between them. Germline V gene sequence: CDR1 SGHRS, CDR2 YFSETQ. CDR3 size: 12 residues. This CDR3 reads CASSSGGTEAFF. CDR3 nucleotides: TGCGCCAGCAGCTCCGGGGGGACTGAAGCTTTCTTT.

The chain is built from TRBV6-5 and TRBJ2-1; D is ambiguous. Trimming took 6 bases from V and 15 from J, leaving 15 bases between them. This CDR3 has 11 amino acids. Looked up from germline, CDR1 is MNHEY and CDR2 is SVGAGI. CDR3 DNA: TGTGCCAGCAGCTCCACTAATGAACGGTTCTTC. This codes for CASSSTNERFF.

The chain is built from TRBV27 and TRBJ2-1; 8 bases fit TRBD2. Per germline, CDR1 MNHEY and CDR2 SMNVEV (reference sequence). This CDR3 has 16 amino acids. V was clipped by 3 bases and J by 5 bases; unmatched bases: 9. CDR3 residues: CASSLLAGPLDNEQFF. DNA for the CDR3: TGTGCCAGCAGTTTGTTAGCGGGACCCTTAGACAATGAGCAGTTCTTC.

The chain has TRBV27 and TRBJ2-3; 15 nucleotides agree with TRBD2. The CDR3 consists of 20 residues. J lost 2 bases, V lost 7 bases, and 16 bases had no gene match. Looked up from germline, CDR1 is MNHEY and CDR2 is SMNVEV (reference sequence). The CDR3 DNA reads TGTGCCAGCAAGGTCTATTCAGGACTAGCGGGAGGGGGAAACACAGATACGCAGTATTTT. Translation: CASKVYSGLAGGGNTDTQYF.

The chain employs TRBV10-3 and TRBJ1-5, with a tentative D call TRBD1 (6 bases). V lost 5 bases and J lost 5, with 13 bases in between. This CDR3 has 14 amino acids. Germline V gene data show CDR1 as ENHRY and CDR2 as SYGVKD. The CDR3 here is CAISTRGEHQPQHF. The CDR3 nucleotides are TGTGCCATCAGTACCAGGGGAGAACATCAGCCCCAGCATTTT.